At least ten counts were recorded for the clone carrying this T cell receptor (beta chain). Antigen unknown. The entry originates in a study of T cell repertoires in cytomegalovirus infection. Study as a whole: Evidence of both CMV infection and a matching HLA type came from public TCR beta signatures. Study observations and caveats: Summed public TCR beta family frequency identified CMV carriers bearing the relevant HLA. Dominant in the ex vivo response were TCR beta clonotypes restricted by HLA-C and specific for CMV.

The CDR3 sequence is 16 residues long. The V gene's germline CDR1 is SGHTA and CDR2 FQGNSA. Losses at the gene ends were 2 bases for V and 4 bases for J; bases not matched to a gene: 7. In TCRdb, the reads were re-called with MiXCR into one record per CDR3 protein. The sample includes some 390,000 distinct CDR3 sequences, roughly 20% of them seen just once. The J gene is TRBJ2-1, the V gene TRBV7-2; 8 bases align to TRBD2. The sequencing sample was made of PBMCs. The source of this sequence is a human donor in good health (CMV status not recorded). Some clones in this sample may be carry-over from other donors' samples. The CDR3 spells CASSLNPASGYNEQFF. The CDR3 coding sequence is TGTGCCAGCAGCTTAAACCCGGCTAGCGGGTACAATGAGCAGTTCTTC. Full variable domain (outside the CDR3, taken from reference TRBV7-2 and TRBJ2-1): GAGVSQSPSNKVTEKGKDVELRCDPISGHTALYWYRQSLGQGLEFLIYFQGNSAPDKSGLPSDRFSAERTGGSVSTLTIQRTQQEDSAVYLCASSLNPASGYNEQFFGPGTRLTVL.